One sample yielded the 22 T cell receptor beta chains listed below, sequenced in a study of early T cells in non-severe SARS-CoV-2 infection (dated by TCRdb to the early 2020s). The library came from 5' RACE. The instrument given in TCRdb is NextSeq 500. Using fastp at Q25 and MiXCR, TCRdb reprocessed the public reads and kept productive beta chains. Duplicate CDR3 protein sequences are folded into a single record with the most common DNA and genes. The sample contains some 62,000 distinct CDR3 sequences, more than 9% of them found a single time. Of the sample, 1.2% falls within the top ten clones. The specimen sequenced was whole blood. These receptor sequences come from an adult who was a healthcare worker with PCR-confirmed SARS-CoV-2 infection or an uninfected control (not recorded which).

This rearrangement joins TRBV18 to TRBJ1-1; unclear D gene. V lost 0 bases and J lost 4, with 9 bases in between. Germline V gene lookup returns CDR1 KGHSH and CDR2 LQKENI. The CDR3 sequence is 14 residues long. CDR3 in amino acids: CASSPPLAVTEAFF. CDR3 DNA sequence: TGTGCCAGCTCACCACCGCTGGCGGTCACTGAAGCTTTCTTT. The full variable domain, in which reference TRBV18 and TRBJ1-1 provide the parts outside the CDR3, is NAGVMQNPRHLVRRRGQEARLRCSPMKGHSHVYWYRQLPEEGLKFMVYLQKENIIDESGMPKERFSAEFPKEGPSILRIQQVVRGDSAAYFCASSPPLAVTEAFFGQGTRLTVV.

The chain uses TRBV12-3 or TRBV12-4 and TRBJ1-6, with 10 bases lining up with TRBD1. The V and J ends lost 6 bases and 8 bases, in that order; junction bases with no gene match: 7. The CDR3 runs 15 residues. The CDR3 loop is CASSRLGQGDSPLHF. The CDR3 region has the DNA TGTGCCAGCAGCCGACTCGGACAGGGGGATTCACCCCTCCACTTT.

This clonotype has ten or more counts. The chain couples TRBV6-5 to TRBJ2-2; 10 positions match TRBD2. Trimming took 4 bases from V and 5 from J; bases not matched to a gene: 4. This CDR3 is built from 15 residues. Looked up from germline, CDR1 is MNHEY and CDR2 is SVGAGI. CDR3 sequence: CASSSSGGQTGELFF. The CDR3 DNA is TGTGCCAGCAGTTCTAGCGGGGGCCAAACCGGGGAGCTGTTTTTT.

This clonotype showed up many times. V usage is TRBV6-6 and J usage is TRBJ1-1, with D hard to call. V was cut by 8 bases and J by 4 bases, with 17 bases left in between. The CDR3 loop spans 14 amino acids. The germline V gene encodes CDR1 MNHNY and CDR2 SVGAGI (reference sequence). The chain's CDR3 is CASCEAGSGTEAFF. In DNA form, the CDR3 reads TGTGCCAGCTGCGAGGCGGGGAGTGGCACTGAAGCTTTCTTT.

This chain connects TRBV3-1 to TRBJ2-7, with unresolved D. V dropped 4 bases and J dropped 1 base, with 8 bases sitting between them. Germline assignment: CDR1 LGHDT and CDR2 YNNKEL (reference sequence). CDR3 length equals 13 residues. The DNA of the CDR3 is TGTGCCAGCAGCCGTGGCTTTTCCTACGAGCAGTACGTC. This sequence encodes CASSRGFSYEQYV.

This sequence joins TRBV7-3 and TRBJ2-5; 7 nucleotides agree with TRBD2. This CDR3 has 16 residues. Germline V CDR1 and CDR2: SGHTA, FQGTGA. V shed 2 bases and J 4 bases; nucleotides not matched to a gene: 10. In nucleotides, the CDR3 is TGTGCCAGCAGCTTACCCGACGGGGGAGGGCGAGAGACCCAGTACTTC. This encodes CASSLPDGGGRETQYF.

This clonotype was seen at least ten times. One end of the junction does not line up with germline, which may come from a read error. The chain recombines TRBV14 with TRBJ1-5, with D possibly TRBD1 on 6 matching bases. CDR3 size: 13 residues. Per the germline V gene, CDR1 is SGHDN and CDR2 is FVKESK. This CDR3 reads CASSQGGNQPQHF. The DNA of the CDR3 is TGTGCCAGCAGTCAAGGGGGTAATCAGCCCCAGCATTTT. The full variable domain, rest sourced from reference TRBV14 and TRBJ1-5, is EAGVTQFPSHSVIEKGQTVTLRCDPISGHDNLYWYRRVMGKEIKFLLHFVKESKQDESGMPNNRFLAERTGGTYSTLKVQPAELEDSGVYFCASSQGGNQPQHFGDGTRLSIL.

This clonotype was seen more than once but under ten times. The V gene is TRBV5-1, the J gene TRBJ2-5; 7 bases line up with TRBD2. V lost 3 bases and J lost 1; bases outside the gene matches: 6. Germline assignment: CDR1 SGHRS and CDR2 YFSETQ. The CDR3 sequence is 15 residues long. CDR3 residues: CASSSATSAQETQYF. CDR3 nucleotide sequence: TGCGCCAGCAGCTCTGCCACTAGCGCCCAAGAGACCCAGTACTTC.

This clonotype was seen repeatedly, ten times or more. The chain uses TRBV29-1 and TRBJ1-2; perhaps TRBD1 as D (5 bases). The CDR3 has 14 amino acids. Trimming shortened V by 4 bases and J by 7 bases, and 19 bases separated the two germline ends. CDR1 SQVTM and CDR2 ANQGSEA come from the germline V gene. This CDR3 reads CSVAGQGRNLGYTF. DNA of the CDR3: TGCAGCGTTGCTGGGCAGGGCAGGAATCTTGGCTACACCTTC.

The CDR3 loop reads CASSLEGLIKETQYF. CDR3 DNA sequence: TGTGCCAGCAGCTTGGAGGGACTAATCAAAGAGACCCAGTACTTC. The chain carries TRBV5-4 and TRBJ2-5; 7 positions match TRBD2. Germline V lookup: CDR1 SGHNT, CDR2 YYREEE (reference sequence). V was clipped by 0 bases and J by 3 bases; unmatched bases: 5. The CDR3 extends over 15 amino acids.

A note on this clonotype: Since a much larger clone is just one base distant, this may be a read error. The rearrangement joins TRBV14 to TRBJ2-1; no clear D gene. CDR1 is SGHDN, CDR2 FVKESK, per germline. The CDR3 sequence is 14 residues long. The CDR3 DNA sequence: TGTGCCAGCAGCCAAGTTGACATTTACAATGAGCAGATCTTC. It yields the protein CASSQVDIYNEQIF.

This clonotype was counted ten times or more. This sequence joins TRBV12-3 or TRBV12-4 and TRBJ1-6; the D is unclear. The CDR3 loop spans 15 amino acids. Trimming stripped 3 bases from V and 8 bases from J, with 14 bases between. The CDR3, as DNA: TGTGCCAGCAGTTTTAGTTTCACCGGAGATTCACCCCTCCACTTT. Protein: CASSFSFTGDSPLHF.

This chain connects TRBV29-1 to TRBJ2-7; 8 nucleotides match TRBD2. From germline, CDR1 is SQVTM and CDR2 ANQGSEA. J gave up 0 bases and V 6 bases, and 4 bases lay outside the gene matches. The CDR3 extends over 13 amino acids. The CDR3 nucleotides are TGCAGCGTCAGCGGGGGCAGCTCCTACGAGCAGTACGTC. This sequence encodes CSVSGGSSYEQYV.

The CDR3 protein is CASSPRDGPYNEQFF. Here the CDR3 DNA reads TGTGCCAGCAGCCCCCGGGACGGTCCCTACAATGAGCAGTTCTTC. The chain is built from TRBV11-3 and TRBJ2-1; D is perhaps TRBD1 or TRBD2 (5 bases each). Germline V gene lookup returns CDR1 SGHNT and CDR2 YENEEA. The germline V and J ends were trimmed by 5 bases and 2 bases, with 13 bases remaining between them. The CDR3 extends over 15 amino acids.

Here the CDR3 reads CASSLADISSYNSPLHF. Here the CDR3 DNA reads TGTGCCAGCAGCTTAGCCGATATTAGCTCCTATAATTCACCCCTCCACTTT. The V gene is TRBV7-9, the J gene TRBJ1-6; D not certain. This CDR3 spans 17 amino acids. Trimming left V 0 bases short and J 0 bases short, with 9 bases between. Germline V gives CDR1 SEHNR, CDR2 FQNEAQ (reference sequence).

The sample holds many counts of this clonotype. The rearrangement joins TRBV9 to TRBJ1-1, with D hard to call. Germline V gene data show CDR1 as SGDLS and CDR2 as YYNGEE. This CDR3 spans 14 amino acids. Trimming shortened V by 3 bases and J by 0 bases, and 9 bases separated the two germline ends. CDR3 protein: CASSGDPMNTEAFF. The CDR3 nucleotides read TGTGCCAGCAGCGGAGACCCGATGAACACTGAAGCTTTCTTT.

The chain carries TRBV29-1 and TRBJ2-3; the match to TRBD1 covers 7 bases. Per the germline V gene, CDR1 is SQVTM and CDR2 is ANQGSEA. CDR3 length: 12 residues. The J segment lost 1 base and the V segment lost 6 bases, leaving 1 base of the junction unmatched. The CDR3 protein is CSVTGGTDTQYF. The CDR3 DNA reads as TGCAGCGTAACAGGGGGCACAGATACGCAGTATTTT.

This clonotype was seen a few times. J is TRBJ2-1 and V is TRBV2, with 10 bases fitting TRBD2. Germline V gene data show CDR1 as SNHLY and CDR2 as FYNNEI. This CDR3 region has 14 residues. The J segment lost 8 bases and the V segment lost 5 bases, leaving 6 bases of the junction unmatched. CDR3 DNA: TGTGCCAGCAGTAGCGGGGGGGCTAACCATGAGCAGTTCTTC. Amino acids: CASSSGGANHEQFF. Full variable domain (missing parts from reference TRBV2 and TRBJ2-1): EPEVTQTPSHQVTQMGQEVILRCVPISNHLYFYWYRQILGQKVEFLVSFYNNEISEKSEIFDDQFSVERPDGSNFTLKIRSTKLEDSAMYFCASSSGGANHEQFFGPGTRLTVL.

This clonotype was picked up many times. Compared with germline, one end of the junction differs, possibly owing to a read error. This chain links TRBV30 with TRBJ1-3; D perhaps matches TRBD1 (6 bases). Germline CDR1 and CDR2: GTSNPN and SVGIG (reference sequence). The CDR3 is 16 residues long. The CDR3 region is CAWKISYRVSENTIYF. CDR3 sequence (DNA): TGTGCCTGGAAAATTAGCTACAGGGTCTCTGAAAACACCATATATTTT.

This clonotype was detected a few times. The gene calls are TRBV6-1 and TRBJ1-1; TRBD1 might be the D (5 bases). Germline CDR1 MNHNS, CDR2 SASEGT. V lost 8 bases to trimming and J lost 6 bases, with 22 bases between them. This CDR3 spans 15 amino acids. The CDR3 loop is CASEGLGRVSSEAFF. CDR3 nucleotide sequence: TGTGCCAGCGAGGGACTCGGACGGGTTTCGTCTGAAGCTTTCTTT.

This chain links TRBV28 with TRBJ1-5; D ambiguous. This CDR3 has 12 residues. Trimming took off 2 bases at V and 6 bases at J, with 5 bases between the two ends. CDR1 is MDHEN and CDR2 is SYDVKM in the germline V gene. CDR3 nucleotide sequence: TGTGCCAGCAGTTTAGTGCCTCAGCCCCAGCATTTT. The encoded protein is CASSLVPQPQHF.

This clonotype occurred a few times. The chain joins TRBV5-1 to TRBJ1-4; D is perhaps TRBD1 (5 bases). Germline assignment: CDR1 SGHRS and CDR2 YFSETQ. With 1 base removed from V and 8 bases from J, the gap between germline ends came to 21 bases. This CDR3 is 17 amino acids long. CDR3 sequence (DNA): TGCGCCAGCAGCTTGAGTCTCAGAGGGACCCAAGGAGAAAAACTGTTTTTT. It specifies CASSLSLRGTQGEKLFF. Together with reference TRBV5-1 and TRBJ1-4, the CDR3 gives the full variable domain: KAGVTQTPRYLIKTRGQQVTLSCSPISGHRSVSWYQQTPGQGLQFLFEYFSETQRNKGNFPGRFSGRQFSNSRSEMNVSTLELGDSALYLCASSLSLRGTQGEKLFFGSGTQLSVL.